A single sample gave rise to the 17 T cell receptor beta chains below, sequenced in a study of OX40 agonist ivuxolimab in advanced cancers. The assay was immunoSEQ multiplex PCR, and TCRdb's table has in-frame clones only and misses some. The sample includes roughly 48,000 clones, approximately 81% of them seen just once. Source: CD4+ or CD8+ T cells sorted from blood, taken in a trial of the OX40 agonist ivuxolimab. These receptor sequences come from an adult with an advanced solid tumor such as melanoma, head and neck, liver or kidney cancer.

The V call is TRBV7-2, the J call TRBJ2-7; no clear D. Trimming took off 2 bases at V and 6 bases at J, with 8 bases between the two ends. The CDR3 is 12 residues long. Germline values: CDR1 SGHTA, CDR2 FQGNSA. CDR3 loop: CASSLLIGEQYF. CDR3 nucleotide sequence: TGTGCCAGCAGCTTATTGATCGGCGAGCAGTACTTC.

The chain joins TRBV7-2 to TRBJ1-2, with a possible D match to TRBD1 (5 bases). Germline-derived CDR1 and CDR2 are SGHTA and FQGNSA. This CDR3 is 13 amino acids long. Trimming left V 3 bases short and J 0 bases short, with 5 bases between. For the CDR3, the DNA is TGTGCCAGCAGCTTGACAGCTAACTATGGCTACACCTTC. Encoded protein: CASSLTANYGYTF.

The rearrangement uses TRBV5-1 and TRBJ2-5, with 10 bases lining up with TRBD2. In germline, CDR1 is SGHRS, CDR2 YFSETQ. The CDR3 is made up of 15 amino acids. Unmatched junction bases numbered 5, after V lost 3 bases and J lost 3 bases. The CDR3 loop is CASSSLAGFEETQYF. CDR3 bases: TGCGCCAGCAGCTCACTAGCGGGGTTTGAAGAGACCCAGTACTTC.

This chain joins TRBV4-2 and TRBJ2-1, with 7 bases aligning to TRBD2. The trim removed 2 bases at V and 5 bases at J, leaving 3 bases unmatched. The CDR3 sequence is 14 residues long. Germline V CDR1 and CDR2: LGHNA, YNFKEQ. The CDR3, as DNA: TGTGCCAGCAGCCAACAACGGGAGGACAATGAGCAGTTCTTC. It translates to CASSQQREDNEQFF.

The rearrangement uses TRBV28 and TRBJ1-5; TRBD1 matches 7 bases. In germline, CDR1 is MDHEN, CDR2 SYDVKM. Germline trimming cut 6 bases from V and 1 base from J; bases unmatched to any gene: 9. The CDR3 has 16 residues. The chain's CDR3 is CASSSLRQGSNQPQHF. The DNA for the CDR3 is TGTGCCAGCAGCTCCCTCCGACAGGGAAGCAATCAGCCCCAGCATTTT.

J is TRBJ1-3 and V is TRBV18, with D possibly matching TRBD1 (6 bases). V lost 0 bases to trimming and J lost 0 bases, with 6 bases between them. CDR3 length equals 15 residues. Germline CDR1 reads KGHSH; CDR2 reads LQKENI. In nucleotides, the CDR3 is TGTGCCAGCTCACCACCCAGGGGCTCTGGAAACACCATATATTTT. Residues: CASSPPRGSGNTIYF.

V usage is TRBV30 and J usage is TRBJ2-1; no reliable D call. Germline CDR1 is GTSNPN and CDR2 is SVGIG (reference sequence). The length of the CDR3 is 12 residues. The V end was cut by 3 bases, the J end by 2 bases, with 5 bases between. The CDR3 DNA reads TGTGCCTGGAGCTTGACCTACAATGAGCAGTTCTTC. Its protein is CAWSLTYNEQFF.

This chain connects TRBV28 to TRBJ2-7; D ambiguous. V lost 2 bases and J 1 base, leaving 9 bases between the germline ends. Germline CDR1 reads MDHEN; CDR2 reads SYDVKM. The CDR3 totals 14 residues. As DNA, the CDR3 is TGTGCCAGCAGTTTAGTCACCTCTTCCTACGAGCAGTACTTC. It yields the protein CASSLVTSSYEQYF. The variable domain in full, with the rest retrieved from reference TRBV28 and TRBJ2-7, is DVKVTQSSRYLVKRTGEKVFLECVQDMDHENMFWYRQDPGLGLRLIYFSYDVKMKEKGDIPEGYSVSREKKERFSLILESASTNQTSMYLCASSLVTSSYEQYFGPGTRLTVT.

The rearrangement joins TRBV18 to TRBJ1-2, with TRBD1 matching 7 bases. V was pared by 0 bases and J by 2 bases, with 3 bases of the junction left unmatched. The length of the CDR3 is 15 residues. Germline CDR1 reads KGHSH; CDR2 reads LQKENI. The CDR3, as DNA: TGTGCCAGCTCACCACCGAGGGGACAGAACTATGGCTACACCTTC. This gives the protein CASSPPRGQNYGYTF.

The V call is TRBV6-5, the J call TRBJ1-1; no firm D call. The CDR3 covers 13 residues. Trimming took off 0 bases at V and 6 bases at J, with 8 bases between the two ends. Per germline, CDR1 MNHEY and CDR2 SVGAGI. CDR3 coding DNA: TGTGCCAGCAGTTACTCGAATTTGGCTGAAGCTTTCTTT. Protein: CASSYSNLAEAFF.

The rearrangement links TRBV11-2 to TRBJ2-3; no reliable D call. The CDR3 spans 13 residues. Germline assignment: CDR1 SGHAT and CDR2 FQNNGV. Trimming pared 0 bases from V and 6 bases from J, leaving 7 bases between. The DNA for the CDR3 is TGTGCCAGCAGCTTAGAAGTAACGGATACGCAGTATTTT. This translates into CASSLEVTDTQYF.

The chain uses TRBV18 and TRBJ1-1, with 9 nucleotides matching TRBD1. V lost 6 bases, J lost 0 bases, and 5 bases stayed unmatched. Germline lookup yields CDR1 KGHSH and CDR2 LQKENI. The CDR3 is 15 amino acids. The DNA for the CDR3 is TGTGCCAGCTCCGCGGACAGGGGACTGAACACTGAAGCTTTCTTT. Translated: CASSADRGLNTEAFF.

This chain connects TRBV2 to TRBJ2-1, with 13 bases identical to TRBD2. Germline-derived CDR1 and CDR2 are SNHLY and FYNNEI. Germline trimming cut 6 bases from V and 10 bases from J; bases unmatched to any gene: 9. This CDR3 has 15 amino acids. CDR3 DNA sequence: TGTGCCAGCAGCCCCACTAGCGGGAGGGCCGGGGAGCAGTTCTTC. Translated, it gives CASSPTSGRAGEQFF.

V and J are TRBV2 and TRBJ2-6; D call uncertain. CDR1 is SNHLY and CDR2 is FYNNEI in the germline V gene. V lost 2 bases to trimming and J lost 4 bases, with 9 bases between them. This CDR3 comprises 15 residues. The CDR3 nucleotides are TGTGCCAGCAGTGAAAGTGCAAAAGGGGCCAACGTCCTGACTTTC. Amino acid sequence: CASSESAKGANVLTF.

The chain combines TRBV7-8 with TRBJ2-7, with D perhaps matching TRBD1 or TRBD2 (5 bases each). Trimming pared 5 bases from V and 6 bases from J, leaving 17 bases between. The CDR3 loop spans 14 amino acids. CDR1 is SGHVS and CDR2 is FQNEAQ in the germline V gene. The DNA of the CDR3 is TGTGCCAGCAGCCCCTGGGACGGCGGAGGCGAGCAGTACTTC. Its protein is CASSPWDGGGEQYF.

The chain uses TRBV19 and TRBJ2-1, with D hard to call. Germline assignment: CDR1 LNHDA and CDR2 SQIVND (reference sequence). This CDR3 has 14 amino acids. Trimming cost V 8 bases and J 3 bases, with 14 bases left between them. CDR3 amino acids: CASRGESRYNEQFF. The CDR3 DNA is TGTGCCAGTCGCGGAGAGAGCCGCTACAATGAGCAGTTCTTC.

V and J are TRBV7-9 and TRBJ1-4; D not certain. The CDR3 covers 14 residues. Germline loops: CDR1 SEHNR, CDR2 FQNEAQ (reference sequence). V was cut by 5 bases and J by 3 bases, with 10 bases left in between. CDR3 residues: CASSPTRSNEKLFF. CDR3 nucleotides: TGTGCCAGCAGCCCCACACGATCTAATGAAAAACTGTTTTTT.